The rows below give T cell receptor beta chains drawn from one sample of a study of blood T cell repertoires in COVID-19. The protocol was immunoSEQ multiplex PCR, while the TCRdb copy is restricted to in-frame clones and leaves out a portion. The sample shows 150,000 to 180,000 clones, roughly 83% of them seen only once. Sequencing input: peripheral blood. These TCRs come from a woman aged 55-70 years with COVID-19, enrolled during active disease. The conserved cysteine and the conserved F or W are not part of the CDR3 here. The order of the fields is CDR3 protein, D gene, J gene, V gene. The D gene is left open where the match is weak.

cdr3_aa: ASSDVRSRANYGYT
d_call: NA
j_call: TRBJ1-2
v_call: TRBV10-2

cdr3_aa: ASSLVGQTYGYT
d_call: NA
j_call: TRBJ1-2
v_call: TRBV5-5

cdr3_aa: ASSYLAGDNEQF
d_call: TRBD2
j_call: TRBJ2-1
v_call: TRBV5-5

cdr3_aa: AISAGTGGSQPQH
d_call: TRBD1
j_call: TRBJ1-5
v_call: TRBV10-3

cdr3_aa: AIRGQLYEQY
d_call: TRBD1
j_call: TRBJ2-7
v_call: TRBV10-3

cdr3_aa: ASSPGGPADQPQH
d_call: NA
j_call: TRBJ1-5
v_call: TRBV6-5

cdr3_aa: ASSINVKDTQY
d_call: NA
j_call: TRBJ2-3
v_call: TRBV19

cdr3_aa: ASSPRQYSYNEQF
d_call: NA
j_call: TRBJ2-1
v_call: TRBV7-9

cdr3_aa: ASSYSVWAGGNQPQH
d_call: NA
j_call: TRBJ1-5
v_call: TRBV6-2/TRBV6-3

cdr3_aa: ASSLAPGGGTGELF
d_call: NA
j_call: TRBJ2-2
v_call: TRBV5-1

cdr3_aa: ASRRDLADTQY
d_call: NA
j_call: TRBJ2-3
v_call: TRBV10-1

cdr3_aa: ASSSQAYSGNTIY
d_call: NA
j_call: TRBJ1-3
v_call: TRBV7-2

cdr3_aa: ASSFVQASTEAF
d_call: NA
j_call: TRBJ1-1
v_call: TRBV5-1

cdr3_aa: SASPLVLAGGEQY
d_call: TRBD2
j_call: TRBJ2-7
v_call: TRBV20-1

cdr3_aa: ASSESQYNEQF
d_call: NA
j_call: TRBJ2-1
v_call: TRBV25-1

cdr3_aa: ASSSRTSGSYEQY
d_call: TRBD2
j_call: TRBJ2-7
v_call: TRBV7-2

cdr3_aa: ASRLDRVNEQF
d_call: NA
j_call: TRBJ2-1
v_call: TRBV13

cdr3_aa: ASSQGRSGGTDTQY
d_call: TRBD2
j_call: TRBJ2-3
v_call: TRBV4-1

cdr3_aa: ASSRLQVGGYTQY
d_call: NA
j_call: TRBJ2-3
v_call: TRBV9

cdr3_aa: ASRLGGGFSTDTQY
d_call: NA
j_call: TRBJ2-3
v_call: TRBV7-2

cdr3_aa: ASSQLNTIY
d_call: NA
j_call: TRBJ1-3
v_call: TRBV3-1/TRBV3-2

cdr3_aa: ATSDSTSGTLEELF
d_call: TRBD2
j_call: TRBJ2-2
v_call: TRBV24-1

cdr3_aa: ASSTRSGSGANVLT
d_call: NA
j_call: TRBJ2-6
v_call: TRBV19

cdr3_aa: ASSYPSQGNTEAF
d_call: NA
j_call: TRBJ1-1
v_call: TRBV6-2/TRBV6-3

cdr3_aa: ASSLTTSNQPQH
d_call: NA
j_call: TRBJ1-5
v_call: TRBV11-2

cdr3_aa: ASLPEYNEQF
d_call: NA
j_call: TRBJ2-1
v_call: TRBV2

cdr3_aa: ASSDRDRAGYGYT
d_call: TRBD1
j_call: TRBJ1-2
v_call: TRBV2

cdr3_aa: ASSPSTGTGYT
d_call: NA
j_call: TRBJ1-2
v_call: TRBV27

cdr3_aa: ASSWSEYQETQY
d_call: NA
j_call: TRBJ2-5
v_call: TRBV7-9

cdr3_aa: ASRSGGPGETQY
d_call: TRBD2
j_call: TRBJ2-5
v_call: TRBV2

cdr3_aa: ASKEGDRSTDTQY
d_call: TRBD1
j_call: TRBJ2-3
v_call: TRBV9

cdr3_aa: ASSRKGLGTEAF
d_call: NA
j_call: TRBJ1-1
v_call: TRBV18

cdr3_aa: ASSQTPNTEAF
d_call: NA
j_call: TRBJ1-1
v_call: TRBV5-6

cdr3_aa: ASSQRTGYGYT
d_call: TRBD1
j_call: TRBJ1-2
v_call: TRBV18

cdr3_aa: ATSDSWTVNQPQH
d_call: NA
j_call: TRBJ1-5
v_call: TRBV24-1

cdr3_aa: ASSEDYRGTEAF
d_call: NA
j_call: TRBJ1-1
v_call: TRBV6-1

cdr3_aa: ATSDFGTAYNEQF
d_call: TRBD1
j_call: TRBJ2-1
v_call: TRBV24-1

cdr3_aa: ACRQGDSPLH
d_call: TRBD1
j_call: TRBJ1-6
v_call: TRBV6-5

cdr3_aa: AISTTSGSGDTQY
d_call: TRBD2
j_call: TRBJ2-3
v_call: TRBV10-3

cdr3_aa: ASSGRTGGLSNQPQH
d_call: TRBD1
j_call: TRBJ1-5
v_call: TRBV19

cdr3_aa: ASGTDINTGELF
d_call: NA
j_call: TRBJ2-2
v_call: TRBV19